Listed below are T cell receptor beta chains from one sample, sequenced in a study of human T cells and chemical hapten exposure. TCRdb analysed the RACE reads with MiXCR anew, one entry per CDR3 protein. The sample shows 80,000 to 100,000 distinct CDR3 sequences, less than 35% of them seen only once. Source: whole blood, taken in connection with sensitization to the hapten diphenylcyclopropenone (DPC). All receptors derive from a man between 35 and 55 years old with alopecia areata. Some clones in this sample may be carry-over from other donors' samples. The CDR3 runs from the conserved cysteine through the conserved F or W. The D gene is left open where the match is weak. Clone size, where shown, is once, few, many, or a class for clones that have expanded.

V gene	clone size	J gene	D gene	CDR3 protein	CDR3 DNA
TRBV6-2/TRBV6-3	NA	TRBJ1-1	NA	CASNTGSGTEAFF	TGTGCCAGCAATACAGGGAGTGGTACTGAAGCTTTCTTT
TRBV20-1	NA	TRBJ1-5	TRBD1	CSALDRIASQHF	TGCAGTGCTTTGGACAGGATCGCATCCCAGCATTTT
TRBV6-5	many	TRBJ2-3	NA	CASSRTLTDTQYF	TGTGCCAGCAGCCGTACACTAACAGATACGCAGTATTTT
TRBV20-1	NA	TRBJ1-5	NA	CSATQVVRQVNQPQHF	TGCAGTGCTACACAGGTTGTAAGGCAGGTGAATCAGCCCCAGCATTTT
TRBV10-2	NA	TRBJ1-6	NA	CASSPAVYNSPLHF	TGCGCCAGCAGTCCGGCGGTCTATAATTCACCCCTCCACTTT
TRBV6-2/TRBV6-3	many	TRBJ1-2	NA	CASKPPTAYGYTF	TGTGCCAGCAAGCCGCCCACAGCGTATGGCTACACCTTC
TRBV12-3/TRBV12-4	NA	TRBJ1-5	NA	CASSRQDIGATQPQHF	TGTGCCAGCAGCAGACAGGATATTGGCGCGACTCAGCCCCAGCATTTT
TRBV9	many	TRBJ2-7	TRBD1	CASSATGTAYEQYF	TGTGCCAGCAGCGCCACAGGGACAGCCTACGAGCAGTACTTC
TRBV12-2	NA	TRBJ2-3	NA	CASRLGAQLAGGPSSGTDTQYF	TGTGCAAGTCGCTTAGGAGCCCAACTAGCGGGAGGGCCCTCGTCTGGGACAGATACGCAGTATTTT
TRBV5-1	NA	TRBJ1-2	NA	CASSVRGGYGYTF	TGCGCCAGCAGTGTAAGGGGCGGCTATGGCTACACCTTC
TRBV7-9	NA	TRBJ1-1	NA	CASSHAHPHEAFF	TGTGCCAGCAGCCACGCACACCCCCATGAAGCTTTCTTT
TRBV28	few	TRBJ1-5	NA	CASSLMGVEPQHF	TGTGCCAGCAGTTTGATGGGGGTCGAGCCCCAGCATTTT
TRBV20-1	NA	TRBJ2-3	TRBD1	CSAPRPGQGCPDTQYF	TGCAGTGCGCCACGGCCGGGACAGGGGTGTCCAGATACGCAGTATTTT
TRBV6-4	NA	TRBJ2-2	NA	CASSDSPETGELFF	TGTGCCAGCAGTGACTCTCCCGAGACCGGGGAGCTGTTTTTT
TRBV2	many	TRBJ2-7	NA	CASRALEQYF	TGTGCCAGCCGGGCACTCGAGCAGTACTTC
TRBV28	NA	TRBJ1-1	NA	CASSLGGARGTEAFF	TGTGCCAGCAGCCTAGGGGGGGCGAGAGGAACTGAAGCTTTCTTT
TRBV29-1	few	TRBJ2-3	TRBD2	CSVGPASGRVTDTQYF	TGCAGCGTTGGTCCGGCTAGCGGGAGGGTCACAGATACGCAGTATTTT
TRBV12-3/TRBV12-4	NA	TRBJ2-1	TRBD1	CASSRTGGYNEQFF	TGTGCCAGCAGTCGGACAGGGGGCTACAATGAGCAGTTCTTC
TRBV6-2/TRBV6-3	NA	TRBJ1-5	TRBD1	CASSPGTGHQPQHF	TGTGCCAGCAGCCCGGGGACAGGGCATCAGCCCCAGCATTTT
TRBV6-1	NA	TRBJ2-7	TRBD2	CASRTTSGISYEQYF	TGTGCCAGCAGAACTACTAGCGGAATCTCCTACGAGCAGTACTTC
TRBV28	NA	TRBJ2-1	TRBD2	CASLAGGTTNEQFF	TGTGCCAGCTTAGCGGGAGGGACGACAAATGAGCAGTTCTTC
TRBV10-1	few	TRBJ2-7	TRBD2	CASSSSGSPYEQYF	TGCGCCAGCAGCTCTAGCGGGTCCCCCTACGAGCAGTACTTC